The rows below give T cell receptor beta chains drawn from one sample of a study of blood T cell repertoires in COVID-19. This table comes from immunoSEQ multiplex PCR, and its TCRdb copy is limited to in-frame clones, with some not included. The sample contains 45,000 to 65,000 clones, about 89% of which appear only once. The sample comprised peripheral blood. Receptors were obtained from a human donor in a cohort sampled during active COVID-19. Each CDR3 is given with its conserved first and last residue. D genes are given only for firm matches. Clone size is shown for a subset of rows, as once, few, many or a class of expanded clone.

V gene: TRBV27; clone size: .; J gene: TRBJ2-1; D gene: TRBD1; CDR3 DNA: TGTGCCAGCAACCCTCTCACCGGGACAGGGGTTGGCAATGAGCAGTTCTTC; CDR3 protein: CASNPLTGTGVGNEQFF
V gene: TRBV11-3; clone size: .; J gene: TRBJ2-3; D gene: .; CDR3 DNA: TGTGCCAGCAGCTTCACGTTCTCCCCGGGGGTAGCGGATACGCAGTATTTT; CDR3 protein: CASSFTFSPGVADTQYF
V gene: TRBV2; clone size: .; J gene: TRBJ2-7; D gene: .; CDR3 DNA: TGTGCCAGCAGTGAACGGCAGGCTGCCTACGAGCAGTACTTC; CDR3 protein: CASSERQAAYEQYF
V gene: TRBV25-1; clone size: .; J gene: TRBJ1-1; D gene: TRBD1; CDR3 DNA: TGTGCCAGCGGCGGAGGACAGGAGGTGAACACTGAAGCTTTCTTT; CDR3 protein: CASGGGQEVNTEAFF
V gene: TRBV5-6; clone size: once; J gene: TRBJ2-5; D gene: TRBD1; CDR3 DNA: TGTGCCAGCAGCTTGCCCGGGACAGGGGTCGGAGAGACCCAGTACTTC; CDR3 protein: CASSLPGTGVGETQYF
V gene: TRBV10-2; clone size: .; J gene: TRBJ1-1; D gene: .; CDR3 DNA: TGCGCCAGCAGTGAGTCTTCAACAGAGGGCAGGCCTGAAGCTTTCTTT; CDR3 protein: CASSESSTEGRPEAFF
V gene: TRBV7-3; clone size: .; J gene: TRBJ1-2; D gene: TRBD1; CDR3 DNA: TGTGCCAGCAGCTTAGGACAGGGCACCGATGGCTACACCTTC; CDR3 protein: CASSLGQGTDGYTF
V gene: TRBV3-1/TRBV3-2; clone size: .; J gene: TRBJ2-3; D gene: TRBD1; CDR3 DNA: TGTGCCAGCAGCCTAAGGACAGGAGCTAGCACAGATACGCAGTATTTT; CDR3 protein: CASSLRTGASTDTQYF
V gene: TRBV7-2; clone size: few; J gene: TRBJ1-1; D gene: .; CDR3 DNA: TGTGCCAGCAGCATAAACATGAACACTGAAGCTTTCTTT; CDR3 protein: CASSINMNTEAFF
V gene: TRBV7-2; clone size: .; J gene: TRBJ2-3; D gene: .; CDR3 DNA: TGTGCCAGCAGCTTAACGGGGGATACGCAGTATTTT; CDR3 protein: CASSLTGDTQYF
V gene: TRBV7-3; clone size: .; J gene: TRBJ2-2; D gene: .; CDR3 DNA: TGTGCCAGCAGCTTAGCGGTGAACACCGGGGAGCTGTTTTTT; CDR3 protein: CASSLAVNTGELFF